Described below is a single TCR beta chain sequence and its context. Its antigen is not known. This sample was taken from a study of T cell responses to AZD1222 COVID-19 vaccine. For the study at large: Investigators merged groups given second doses at roughly 4 or roughly 12 weeks.

Broader study findings: A mostly white British donor set with more females was recruited, and clonal diversity was possibly underestimated. Of spike-specific TCRs, nearly half reportedly target regions left unmutated in variants.

This table comes from immunoSEQ multiplex PCR, and its TCRdb copy is limited to in-frame clones, with some not included. The table includes 95,000 to 150,000 clones, about 91% detected once. The sample was peripheral blood, taken on day 0 of AZD1222 vaccination. The clonotype comes from an adult in good health.

The CDR3 region is CASRSQWTGPYGYTF. CDR3 in DNA: TGTGCCAGCAGATCTCAATGGACAGGGCCCTATGGCTACACCTTC. The genes are TRBV6-5 and TRBJ1-2; 8 bases line up with TRBD1. The CDR3 is made up of 15 amino acids. V lost 6 bases to trimming and J lost 4 bases; unmatched junction nucleotides: 10. Per germline, CDR1 MNHEY and CDR2 SVGAGI.